Listed here is a single T cell receptor beta chain. The data stem from a study of shared clonotypes between healthy human individuals. Repertoires were generated with immunoSEQ multiplex PCR, while TCRdb's copy carries only in-frame clones and drops some. Of around 620,000 clones listed, approximately 95% were seen once; the top ten hold over 0.1%. The naive CD8 subset, CD45RO-negative cells positively selected for CCR7, excluded terminally differentiated effector memory CD45RA+ cells. Germline CDR1 MDHEN, CDR2 SYDVKM. The germline V and J ends were trimmed by 5 bases and 4 bases, with 14 bases remaining between them. This CDR3 region has 14 residues.

The specimen was naive CD8+ T cells sorted from blood. The sequence derives from a woman in her twenties or thirties in good health. The chain recombines TRBV28 with TRBJ2-5; D possibly corresponds to TRBD2 (5 bases). The CDR3 bases are TGTGCCAGCAGTCCCCCTTTGCGGGCAGAGACCCAGTACTTC. It translates to CASSPPLRAETQYF.